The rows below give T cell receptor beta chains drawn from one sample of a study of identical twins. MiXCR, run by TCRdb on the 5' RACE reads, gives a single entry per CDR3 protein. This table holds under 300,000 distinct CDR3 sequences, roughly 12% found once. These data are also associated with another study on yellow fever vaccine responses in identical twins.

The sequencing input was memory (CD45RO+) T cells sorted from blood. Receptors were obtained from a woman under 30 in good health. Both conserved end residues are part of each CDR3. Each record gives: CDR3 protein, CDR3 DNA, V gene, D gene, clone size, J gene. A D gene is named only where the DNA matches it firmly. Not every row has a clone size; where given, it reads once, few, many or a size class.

CATSRDRGSYEQYF TGTGCCACCAGCAGAGACAGGGGGTCGTACGAGCAGTACTTC TRBV15 TRBD1 many TRBJ2-7
CASSSTAFDSPLHF TGTGCCAGCAGCTCGACAGCATTCGATTCACCCCTCCACTTT TRBV7-9 . many TRBJ1-6
CASSLSGSDEQFF TGTGCCAGCAGTTTATCAGGGTCCGATGAGCAGTTCTTC TRBV27 . . TRBJ2-1
CASRPALGQGHGYTF TGTGCCAGCAGACCAGCTTTGGGACAGGGGCATGGCTACACCTTC TRBV28 TRBD1 . TRBJ1-2
CATSRGGEGETQYF TGTGCCACCAGCAGAGGTGGGGAGGGAGAGACCCAGTACTTC TRBV15 TRBD2 . TRBJ2-5
CSAPLPGSRGGETQYF TGCAGTGCTCCCCTGCCTGGATCAAGGGGTGGAGAGACCCAGTACTTC TRBV20-1 . . TRBJ2-5
CASSLGTGGENTIYF TGCGCCAGCAGCTTGGGGACAGGGGGCGAAAACACCATATATTTT TRBV5-1 TRBD1 . TRBJ1-3
CASSFWDRRTDEAFF TGTGCCAGCAGTTTCTGGGACAGGAGAACAGATGAAGCTTTCTTT TRBV12-3/TRBV12-4 TRBD1 few TRBJ1-1
CSASGQGGLNTEAFF TGCAGTGCTAGTGGACAGGGAGGATTGAACACTGAAGCTTTCTTT TRBV20-1 TRBD1 few TRBJ1-1
CASRRQGVNTGELFF TGCGCCAGCAGACGACAGGGAGTGAACACCGGGGAGCTGTTTTTT TRBV5-1 TRBD1 many TRBJ2-2
CASSGQGFGTEAFF TGTGCCAGCAGTGGTCAGGGGTTCGGCACTGAAGCTTTCTTT TRBV2 . . TRBJ1-1
CASSLGSTGGNEQFF TGCGCCAGCAGCTTGGGGTCGACAGGGGGAAATGAGCAGTTCTTC TRBV5-1 TRBD1 few TRBJ2-1
CASTLSREGNTEAFF TGTGCCAGCACCTTATCAAGGGAGGGGAACACTGAAGCTTTCTTT TRBV12-3/TRBV12-4 . few TRBJ1-1
CASSQVWLGGAYTEAFF TGCGCCAGCAGCCAAGTATGGTTAGGGGGCGCGTACACTGAAGCTTTCTTT TRBV4-1 TRBD1 few TRBJ1-1
CSARSSFGLAENTGELFF TGCAGTGCTAGAAGTTCCTTCGGCCTAGCGGAGAACACCGGGGAGCTGTTTTTT TRBV20-1 TRBD2 few TRBJ2-2
CASSGQEYSYEQYF TGCGCCAGCTCCGGACAGGAATACTCCTACGAGCAGTACTTC TRBV5-1 TRBD1 . TRBJ2-7
CASSLGRSGAGTGTQYF TGTGCCAGCAGCTTAGGGAGGAGTGGAGCAGGGACCGGTACGCAGTATTTT TRBV7-2 . . TRBJ2-3
CSARDPPGDYGYTF TGCAGTGCTAGAGATCCCCCAGGAGACTATGGCTACACCTTC TRBV20-1 . many TRBJ1-2
CASRLKQTAGGFSTDTQYF TGTGCAAGTCGCTTAAAACAAACAGCGGGGGGGTTTAGCACAGATACGCAGTATTTT TRBV12-2 . . TRBJ2-3
CASSQDRPGEQFF TGCGCCAGCAGCCAAGATCGCCCTGGCGAGCAGTTCTTC TRBV4-1 . many TRBJ2-1
CASSEGTATDTQYF TGTGCCAGCAGCGAGGGGACAGCCACAGATACGCAGTATTTT TRBV7-6 TRBD1 . TRBJ2-3
CASSYRGFSLEQFF TGTGCCAGCAGTTACAGGGGATTTTCTTTGGAGCAGTTCTTC TRBV6-5 . few TRBJ2-1
CASSPEDGSSGNTIYF TGTGCCAGCTCACCAGAGGACGGAAGCTCTGGAAACACCATATATTTT TRBV18 . many TRBJ1-3
CASSSGTGGLGDEQYF TGCGCCAGCAGCTCCGGGACAGGGGGCTTGGGCGACGAGCAGTACTTC TRBV5-1 TRBD1 . TRBJ2-7
CASSLTGPNTQYF TGTGCCAGCAGCTTAACGGGGCCAAATACGCAGTATTTT TRBV7-3 . few TRBJ2-3
CASSYTGTQNQPQHF TGTGCCAGCAGTTACACCGGGACACAGAATCAGCCCCAGCATTTT TRBV6-2/TRBV6-3 . few TRBJ1-5
CASSITGRTEAFF TGTGCCAGTAGTATCACAGGGAGGACTGAAGCTTTCTTT TRBV19 . few TRBJ1-1
CASSTGLGTDTQYF TGTGCCAGCAGCACCGGACTAGGCACAGATACGCAGTATTTT TRBV7-3 TRBD2 few TRBJ2-3
CASSSGTSGNNEQFF TGCGCCAGCAGCAGCGGGACTAGCGGGAACAATGAGCAGTTCTTC TRBV5-1 TRBD2 . TRBJ2-1
CASRPHRPGANVLTF TGTGCCAGCAGGCCACACCGACCTGGGGCCAACGTCCTGACTTTC TRBV12-3/TRBV12-4 . . TRBJ2-6
CASSPGTGQGEPFF TGTGCCAGCTCACCCGGGACAGGGCAGGGTGAGCCGTTCTTC TRBV18 TRBD1 . TRBJ2-1
CASSPESGQGADTQYF TGTGCCAGCAGCCCGGAGTCAGGACAGGGCGCAGATACGCAGTATTTT TRBV3-1 TRBD1 . TRBJ2-3
CASGDRDRVRGYTF TGTGCCAGCGGCGATCGGGACAGGGTGCGAGGCTACACCTTC TRBV7-2 TRBD1 many TRBJ1-2